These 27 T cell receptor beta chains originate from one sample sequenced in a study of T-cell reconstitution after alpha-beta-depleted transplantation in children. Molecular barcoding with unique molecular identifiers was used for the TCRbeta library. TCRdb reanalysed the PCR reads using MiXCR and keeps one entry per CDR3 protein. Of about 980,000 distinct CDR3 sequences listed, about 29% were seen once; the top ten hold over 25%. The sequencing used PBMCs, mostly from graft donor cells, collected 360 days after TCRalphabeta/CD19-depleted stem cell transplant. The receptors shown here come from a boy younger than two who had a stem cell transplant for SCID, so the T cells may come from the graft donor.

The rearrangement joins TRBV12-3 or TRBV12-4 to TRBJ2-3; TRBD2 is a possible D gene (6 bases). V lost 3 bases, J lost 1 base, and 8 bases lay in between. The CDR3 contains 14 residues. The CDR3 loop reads CASSFASGTDTQYF. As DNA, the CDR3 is TGTGCCAGCAGTTTCGCTAGCGGCACAGATACGCAGTATTTT.

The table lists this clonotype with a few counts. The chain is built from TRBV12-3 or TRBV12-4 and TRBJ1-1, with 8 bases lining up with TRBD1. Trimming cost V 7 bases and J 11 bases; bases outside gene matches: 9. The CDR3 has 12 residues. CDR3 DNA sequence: TGTGCCAGCAACGCGCAGGGGGCGCGGGCTTTCTTT. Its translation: CASNAQGARAFF.

The CDR3 reads CASTPWTSGASTDTQYF. As DNA, the CDR3 is TGCGCCAGCACCCCTTGGACTAGCGGGGCCAGCACAGATACGCAGTATTTT. The rearrangement joins TRBV4-1 to TRBJ2-3, with 12 positions matching TRBD2. The CDR3 is 17 amino acids. V trimming: 7 bases; J trimming: 0 bases; junction bases outside the gene matches: 8. Germline assignment: CDR1 MGHRA and CDR2 YSYEKL.

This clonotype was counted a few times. In DNA, the CDR3 is TGTGCCAGCAGCCCCGGCAGCGCAGTCACAGATACGCAGTATTTT. Protein: CASSPGSAVTDTQYF. The chain carries TRBV12-3 or TRBV12-4 and TRBJ2-3; D is undetermined. V dropped 6 bases and J dropped 2 bases, with 15 bases sitting between them. The CDR3 length is 15 residues.

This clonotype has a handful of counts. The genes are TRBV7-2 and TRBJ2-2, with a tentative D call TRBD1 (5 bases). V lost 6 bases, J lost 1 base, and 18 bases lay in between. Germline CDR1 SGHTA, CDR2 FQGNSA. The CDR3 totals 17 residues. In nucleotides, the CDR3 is TGTGCCAGCAGTAGGAGACAGCCAGGTTGGAACACCGGGGAGCTGTTTTTT. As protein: CASSRRQPGWNTGELFF.

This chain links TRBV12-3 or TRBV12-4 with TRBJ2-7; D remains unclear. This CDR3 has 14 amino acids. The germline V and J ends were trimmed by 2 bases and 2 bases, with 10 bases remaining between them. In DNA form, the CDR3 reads TGTGCCAGCAGTTTACCTAACAGAGCCTACGAGCAGTACTTC. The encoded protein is CASSLPNRAYEQYF.

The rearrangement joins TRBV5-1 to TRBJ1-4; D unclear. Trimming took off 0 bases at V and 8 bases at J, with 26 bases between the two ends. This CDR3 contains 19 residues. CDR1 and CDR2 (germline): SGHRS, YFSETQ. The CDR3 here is CASSLDRGRPLAPREKLFF. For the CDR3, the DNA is TGCGCCAGCAGCTTGGACAGAGGCAGGCCTCTGGCCCCTAGAGAAAAACTGTTTTTT.

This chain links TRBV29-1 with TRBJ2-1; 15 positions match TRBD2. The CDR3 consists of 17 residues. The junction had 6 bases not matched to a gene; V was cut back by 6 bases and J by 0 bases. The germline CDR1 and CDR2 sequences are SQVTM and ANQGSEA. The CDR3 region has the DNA TGCAGCGTGGCCGGACTAGCGGGGGGGCGCTCCTACAATGAGCAGTTCTTC. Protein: CSVAGLAGGRSYNEQFF.

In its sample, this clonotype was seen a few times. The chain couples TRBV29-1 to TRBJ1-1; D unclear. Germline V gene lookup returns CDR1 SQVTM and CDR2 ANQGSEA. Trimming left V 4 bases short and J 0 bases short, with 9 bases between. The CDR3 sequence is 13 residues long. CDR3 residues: CSVGREVNTEAFF. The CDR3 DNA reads TGCAGCGTTGGACGGGAGGTGAACACTGAAGCTTTCTTT.

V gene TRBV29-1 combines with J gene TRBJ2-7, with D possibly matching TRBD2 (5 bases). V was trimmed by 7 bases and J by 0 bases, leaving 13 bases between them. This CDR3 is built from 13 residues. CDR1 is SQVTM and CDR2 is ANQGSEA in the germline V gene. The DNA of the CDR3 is TGCAGCGCATCGGACTTCAGCTCCTACGAGCAGTACTTC. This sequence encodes CSASDFSSYEQYF.

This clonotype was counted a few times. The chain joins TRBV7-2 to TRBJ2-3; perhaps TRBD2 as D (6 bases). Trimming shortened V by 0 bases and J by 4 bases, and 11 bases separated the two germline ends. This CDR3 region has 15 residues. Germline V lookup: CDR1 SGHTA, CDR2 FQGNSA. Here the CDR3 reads CASSLAPPGADTQYF. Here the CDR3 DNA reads TGTGCCAGCAGCTTAGCGCCCCCGGGGGCAGATACGCAGTATTTT.

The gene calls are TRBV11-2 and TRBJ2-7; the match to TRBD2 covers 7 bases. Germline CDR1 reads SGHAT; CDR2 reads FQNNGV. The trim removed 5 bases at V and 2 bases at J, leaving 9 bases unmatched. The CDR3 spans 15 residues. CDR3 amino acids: CASSRPGGYTYEQYF. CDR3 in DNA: TGTGCCAGCAGCCGCCCGGGAGGTTACACCTACGAGCAGTACTTC. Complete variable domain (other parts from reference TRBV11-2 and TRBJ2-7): EAGVAQSPRYKIIEKRQSVAFWCNPISGHATLYWYQQILGQGPKLLIQFQNNGVVDDSQLPKDRFSAERLKGVDSTLKIQPAKLEDSAVYLCASSRPGGYTYEQYFGPGTRLTVT.

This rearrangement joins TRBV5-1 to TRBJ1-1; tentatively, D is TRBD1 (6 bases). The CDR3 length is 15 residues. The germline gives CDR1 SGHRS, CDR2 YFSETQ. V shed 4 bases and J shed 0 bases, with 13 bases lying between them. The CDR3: CASSRVGQLNTEAFF. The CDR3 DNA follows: TGCGCCAGCAGCCGAGTTGGACAGCTGAACACTGAAGCTTTCTTT.

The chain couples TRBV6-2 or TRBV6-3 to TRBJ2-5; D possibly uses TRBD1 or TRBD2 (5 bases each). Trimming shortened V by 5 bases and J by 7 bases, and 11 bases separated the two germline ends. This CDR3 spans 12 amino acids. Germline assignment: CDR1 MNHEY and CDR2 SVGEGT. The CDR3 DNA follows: TGTGCCAGCAGTCCGGGGCTCGGGACCCAGTACTTC. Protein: CASSPGLGTQYF.

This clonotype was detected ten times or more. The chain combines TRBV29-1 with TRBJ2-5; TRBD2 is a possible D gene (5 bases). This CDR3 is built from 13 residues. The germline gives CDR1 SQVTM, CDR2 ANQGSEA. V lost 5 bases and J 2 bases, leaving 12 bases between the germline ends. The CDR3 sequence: CSVLRTGQETQYF. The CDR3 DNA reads TGCAGCGTTCTAAGGACGGGGCAAGAGACCCAGTACTTC.

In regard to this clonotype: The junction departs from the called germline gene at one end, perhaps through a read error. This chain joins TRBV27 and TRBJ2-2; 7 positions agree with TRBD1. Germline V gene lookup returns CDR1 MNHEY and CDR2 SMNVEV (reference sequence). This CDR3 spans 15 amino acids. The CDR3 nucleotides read TGTGCCGGCAGTCCAAGACAGGGGAACACCGGGGAGCTGTTTTTT. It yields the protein CAGSPRQGNTGELFF.

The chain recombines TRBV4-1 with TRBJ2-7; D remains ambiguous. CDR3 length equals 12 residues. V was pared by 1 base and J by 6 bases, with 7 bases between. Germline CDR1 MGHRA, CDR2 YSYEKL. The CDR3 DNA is TGCGCCAGCAGCCAAGTATACGGCGAGCAGTACTTC. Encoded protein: CASSQVYGEQYF.

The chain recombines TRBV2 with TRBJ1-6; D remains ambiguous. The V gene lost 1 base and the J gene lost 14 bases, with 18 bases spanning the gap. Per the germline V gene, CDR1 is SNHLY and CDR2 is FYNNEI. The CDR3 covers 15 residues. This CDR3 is CASSEESLNSVALHF. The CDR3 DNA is TGTGCCAGCAGTGAAGAAAGTCTGAATAGTGTGGCCCTCCACTTT.

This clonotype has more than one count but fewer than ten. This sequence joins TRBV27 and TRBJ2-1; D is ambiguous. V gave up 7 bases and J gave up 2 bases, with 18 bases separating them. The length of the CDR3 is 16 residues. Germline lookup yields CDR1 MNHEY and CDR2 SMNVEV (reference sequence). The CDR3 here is CASTIRSGTPYNEQFF. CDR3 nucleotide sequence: TGTGCCAGCACCATTAGGTCGGGTACGCCCTACAATGAGCAGTTCTTC.

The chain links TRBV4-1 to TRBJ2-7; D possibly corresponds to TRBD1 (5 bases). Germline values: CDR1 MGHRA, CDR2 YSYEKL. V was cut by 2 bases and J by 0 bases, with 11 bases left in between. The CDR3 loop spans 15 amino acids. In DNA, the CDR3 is TGCGCCAGCAGCCAACAACAGGCCACCTCCTACGAGCAGTACTTC. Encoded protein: CASSQQQATSYEQYF.

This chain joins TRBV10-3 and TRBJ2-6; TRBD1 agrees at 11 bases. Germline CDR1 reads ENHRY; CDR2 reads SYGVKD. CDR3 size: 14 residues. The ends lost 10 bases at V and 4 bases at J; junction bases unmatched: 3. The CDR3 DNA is TGTGCCACAGGACAGGGGGCAGGGGCCAACGTCCTGACTTTC. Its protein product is CATGQGAGANVLTF.

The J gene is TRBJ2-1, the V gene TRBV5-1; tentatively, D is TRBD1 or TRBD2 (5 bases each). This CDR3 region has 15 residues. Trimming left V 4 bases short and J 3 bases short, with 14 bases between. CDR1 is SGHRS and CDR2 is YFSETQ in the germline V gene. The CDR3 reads CASSPLGPNYNEQFF. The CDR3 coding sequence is TGCGCCAGCAGCCCCCTGGGACCTAACTACAATGAGCAGTTCTTC.

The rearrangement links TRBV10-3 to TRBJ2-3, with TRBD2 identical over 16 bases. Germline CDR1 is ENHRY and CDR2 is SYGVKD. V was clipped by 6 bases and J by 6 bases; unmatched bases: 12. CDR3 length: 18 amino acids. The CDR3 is CAIRDGTSGGALRDTQYF. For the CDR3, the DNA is TGTGCCATCAGAGACGGGACTAGCGGGGGGGCCTTGAGGGATACGCAGTATTTT.

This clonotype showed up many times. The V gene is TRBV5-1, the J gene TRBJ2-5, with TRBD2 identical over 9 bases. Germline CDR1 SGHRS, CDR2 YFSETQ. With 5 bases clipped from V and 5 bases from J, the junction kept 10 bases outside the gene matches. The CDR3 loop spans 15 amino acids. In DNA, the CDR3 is TGCGCCAGCAGAATGTACCTAGCGGGGAGTGAGACCCAGTACTTC. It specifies CASRMYLAGSETQYF.

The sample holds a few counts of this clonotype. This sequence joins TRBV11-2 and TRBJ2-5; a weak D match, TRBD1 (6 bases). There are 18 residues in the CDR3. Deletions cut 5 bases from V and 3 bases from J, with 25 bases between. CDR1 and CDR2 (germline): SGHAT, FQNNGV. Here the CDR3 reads CASSLGWTRDTTKETQYF. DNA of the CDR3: TGTGCCAGCAGCCTTGGGTGGACTCGGGACACCACAAAAGAGACCCAGTACTTC. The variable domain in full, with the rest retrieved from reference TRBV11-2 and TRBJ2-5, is EAGVAQSPRYKIIEKRQSVAFWCNPISGHATLYWYQQILGQGPKLLIQFQNNGVVDDSQLPKDRFSAERLKGVDSTLKIQPAKLEDSAVYLCASSLGWTRDTTKETQYFGPGTRLLVL.

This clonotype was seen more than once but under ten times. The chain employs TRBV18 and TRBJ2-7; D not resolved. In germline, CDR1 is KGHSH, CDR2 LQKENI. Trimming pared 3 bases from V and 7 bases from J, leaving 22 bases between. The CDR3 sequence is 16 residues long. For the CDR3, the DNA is TGTGCCAGCTCACCCCTGGTAAATGGGGTGACGAGGGAGCAGTACTTC. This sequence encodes CASSPLVNGVTREQYF.

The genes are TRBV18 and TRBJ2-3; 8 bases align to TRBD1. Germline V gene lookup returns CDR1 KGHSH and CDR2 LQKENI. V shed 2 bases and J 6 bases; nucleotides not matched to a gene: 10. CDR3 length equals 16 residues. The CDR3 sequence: CASSPVNRGKWDTQYF. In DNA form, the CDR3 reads TGTGCCAGCTCACCAGTTAACAGGGGGAAGTGGGATACGCAGTATTTT.